These T cell receptor beta chains were read from a single sample in a study of T cells in Graves' hyperthyroidism and ophthalmopathy. MiXCR was run by TCRdb on the multiplex PCR reads, yielding one entry per CDR3 protein. The data show approximately 640,000 distinct CDR3 sequences, under 20% seen once. The specimen was blood. These receptors came from a woman in her 30s with Graves' hyperthyroidism. The CDR3 runs from the conserved cysteine through the conserved F or W. A D gene is named only where the DNA matches it firmly. The size field is filled for only some rows; it gives once, few, many or a size class.

D,J,size,length,V,DNA,CDR3
.,TRBJ1-5,many,16,TRBV7-8,TGTGCCAGCAGCCAACGAATAGGGCTCAGCAATCAGCCCCAGCATTTT,CASSQRIGLSNQPQHF
.,TRBJ2-7,many,14,TRBV5-1,TGCGCCAGCAGCTTCTTTTCCGGTAACTACGAGCAGTACTTC,CASSFFSGNYEQYF
.,TRBJ2-7,few,14,TRBV20-1,TGCAGTGTGTCAAAGTGGGTCTCCTCCTACGAGCAGTACTTC,CSVSKWVSSYEQYF
TRBD2,TRBJ2-3,.,16,TRBV7-9,TGTGCCAGCAGCCCCGGGACTAGCGGGATTCAAGATACGCAGTATTTT,CASSPGTSGIQDTQYF
TRBD2,TRBJ2-7,few,14,TRBV27,TGTGCCAGCAGAGGACTAGCGGGGACCTACGAGCAGTACTTC,CASRGLAGTYEQYF
.,TRBJ2-7,.,14,TRBV20-1,TGCAGTGCTAGAGATCCCAGGGAGTTAGGCGAGCAGTACTTC,CSARDPRELGEQYF
TRBD2,TRBJ2-7,many,19,TRBV12-3/TRBV12-4,TGTGCCAGCAGCCGCATACTAGCGGGAGGCCCTGCTAGCTCCTACGAGCAGTACTTC,CASSRILAGGPASSYEQYF
TRBD1,TRBJ2-7,.,15,TRBV5-1,TGCGCCAGCGAGGCCGGACAGGGAAGCTCCTACGAGCAGTACTTC,CASEAGQGSSYEQYF
.,TRBJ2-3,few,12,TRBV15,TGTGCCACCAGCACCAGCCCAGATACGCAGTATTTT,CATSTSPDTQYF
TRBD2,TRBJ2-1,.,13,TRBV6-6,TGTGCCAGCAGTTACGGTAGCGGGAATGAGCAGTTCTTC,CASSYGSGNEQFF
TRBD1,TRBJ2-2,.,16,TRBV24-1,TGTGCCACCAGTGAACCGGGACAGGGGGCTTTCGGGGAGCTGTTTTTT,CATSEPGQGAFGELFF
.,TRBJ1-3,few,16,TRBV7-2,TGTGCCAGCAGCTTACAGGGGTCGGACTCTGGAAACACCATATATTTT,CASSLQGSDSGNTIYF
TRBD2,TRBJ2-3,.,13,TRBV19,TGTGCCAGTTCTCCCGGGGGGGGAGATACGCAGTATTTT,CASSPGGGDTQYF
.,TRBJ2-1,few,15,TRBV10-2,TGCGCCAGCAGTGAGGGCGGGGCCTCCTACAATGAGCAGTTCTTC,CASSEGGASYNEQFF
.,TRBJ2-1,.,15,TRBV25-1,TGTGCCAGCAGTGAATCTGTGGACACCATCCATGAGCAGTTCTTC,CASSESVDTIHEQFF
.,TRBJ2-7,few,12,TRBV12-5,TGTGCTAGTGGTTTCCTGGGCTACGAGCAGTACTTC,CASGFLGYEQYF
TRBD1,TRBJ2-7,many,14,TRBV12-3/TRBV12-4,TGTGCCAGCAGTTTGGGGGACAGGGTGGGCGAGCAGTACTTC,CASSLGDRVGEQYF
TRBD1,TRBJ2-2,.,15,TRBV19,TGTGCCAGTAGTGTACAGGGGATACCGGTCGGGGAGCTGTTTTTT,CASSVQGIPVGELFF
.,TRBJ2-7,many,13,TRBV27,TGTGCCAGCAGACGGGAGACCCCCTACGAGCAGTACTTC,CASRRETPYEQYF
.,TRBJ2-5,few,14,TRBV5-4,TGTGCCAGCAGCGTAGGACAGTCCCAAGAGACCCAGTACTTC,CASSVGQSQETQYF
TRBD1,TRBJ2-5,many,15,TRBV3-1,TGTGCCAGCAGCCCTGAACAGGGGTGGGGAGAGACCCAGTACTTC,CASSPEQGWGETQYF